These 20 T cell receptor beta chains originate from one sample sequenced in a study of cytomegalovirus exposure and HLA in healthy donors. With 60 Vbeta and 13 Jbeta primers, the PCR was carried out. Sequenced by immunoSEQ multiplex PCR; TCRdb stores in-frame clones only, minus some. This sample carries fewer than 200,000 clones, about 80% of them seen once, and the ten largest clones take about 14%. Sequencing used PBMCs. These receptors originate from a woman aged 30 to 39 in good health and CMV-seropositive.

Here the CDR3 DNA reads TGTGCCAGCAGCCCGATAGGTAGCGAGTTAGAGACCCAGTACTTC. Protein sequence: CASSPIGSELETQYF. The chain uses TRBV7-2 and TRBJ2-5; D possibly corresponds to TRBD2 (5 bases). This CDR3 is 15 amino acids long. Germline V gives CDR1 SGHTA, CDR2 FQGNSA. Trimming removed 5 bases from V and 4 bases from J, with 17 bases in between.

The chain joins TRBV5-4 to TRBJ1-2; D remains ambiguous. CDR3 size: 13 residues. The V end was cut by 4 bases, the J end by 8 bases, with 15 bases between. CDR1 is SGHNT and CDR2 is YYREEE in the germline V gene (reference sequence). The CDR3 loop is CASSQPNTGGYTF. DNA for the CDR3: TGTGCCAGCAGCCAGCCTAACACGGGGGGCTACACCTTC.

The rearrangement joins TRBV5-6 to TRBJ2-1; 14 bases match TRBD2. Trimming took 4 bases from V and 9 from J; bases not matched to a gene: 9. Germline lookup yields CDR1 SGHDT and CDR2 YYEEEE. This CDR3 comprises 16 residues. CDR3 protein: CASSSAGLAGEGEQFF. Written as DNA, the CDR3 is TGTGCCAGCAGCAGCGCGGGACTAGCGGGAGAAGGTGAGCAGTTCTTC.

The V call is TRBV6-6, the J call TRBJ2-5; 8 nucleotides line up with TRBD2. Germline CDR1 and CDR2: MNHNY and SVGAGI (reference sequence). J lost 2 bases, V lost 6 bases, and 5 bases had no gene match. The CDR3 has 14 amino acids. CDR3 in DNA: TGTGCCAGCAGGCGGGGGGTTGGGCAAGAGACCCAGTACTTC. It specifies CASRRGVGQETQYF.

This chain uses TRBV9 with TRBJ1-4; D is possibly TRBD1 (5 bases). Trimming pared 6 bases from V and 6 bases from J, leaving 15 bases between. Germline V gives CDR1 SGDLS, CDR2 YYNGEE. The CDR3 has 14 amino acids. CDR3 in DNA: TGTGCCAGCAACGGGGGGGAGTGGGATGAAAAACTGTTTTTT. Translated: CASNGGEWDEKLFF.

In its sample, this clone was seen once. The V and J genes are TRBV5-4 and TRBJ2-7, with D possibly matching TRBD2 (5 bases). This CDR3 is built from 13 residues. Germline CDR1 is SGHNT and CDR2 is YYREEE (reference sequence). With 3 bases removed from V and 2 bases from J, the gap between germline ends came to 9 bases. CDR3 loop: CASSWTPAYEQYF. The CDR3 DNA is TGTGCCAGCAGCTGGACTCCTGCCTACGAGCAGTACTTC. Combining the CDR3 with reference TRBV5-4 and TRBJ2-7 gives the whole variable domain ETGVTQSPTHLIKTRGQQVTLRCSSQSGHNTVSWYQQALGQGPQFIFQYYREEENGRGNFPPRFSGLQFPNYSSELNVNALELDDSALYLCASSWTPAYEQYFGPGTRLTVT.

The V call is TRBV10-3, the J call TRBJ1-6, with unresolved D. The germline CDR1 and CDR2 sequences are ENHRY and SYGVKD. V was cut by 2 bases and J by 6 bases, with 8 bases left in between. The CDR3 has 14 amino acids. This CDR3 reads CAISEGRANSPLHF. The CDR3 region has the DNA TGTGCCATCAGTGAGGGGCGGGCTAATTCACCCCTCCACTTT.

Only a few counts were recorded for this clone. V is TRBV5-1 and J is TRBJ2-7; 7 bases are a match to TRBD2. The CDR3 covers 13 residues. Looked up from germline, CDR1 is SGHRS and CDR2 is YFSETQ. The junction had 3 bases not matched to a gene; V was cut back by 0 bases and J by 6 bases. The CDR3 nucleotides read TGCGCCAGCAGCTTGGGACTAGCTGGCGAGCAGTACTTC. Its protein product is CASSLGLAGEQYF.

This sequence joins TRBV11-2 and TRBJ2-2; 8 nucleotides match TRBD2. CDR1 is SGHAT and CDR2 is FQNNGV in the germline V gene. V shed 4 bases and J 3 bases; nucleotides not matched to a gene: 7. The CDR3 runs 16 residues. The CDR3 region has the DNA TGTGCCAGCAGCTGGGGCGCGGGGGGACACACCGGGGAGCTGTTTTTT. This translates into CASSWGAGGHTGELFF.

The V gene is TRBV6-4, the J gene TRBJ2-7, with D possibly being TRBD2 (6 bases). Trimming cost V 6 bases and J 6 bases, with 18 bases left between them. Germline CDR1 and CDR2: MRHNA and SNTAGT. The CDR3 sequence is 14 residues long. Here the CDR3 reads CASSPDPWGLEQYF. CDR3 DNA: TGTGCCAGCAGCCCAGACCCCTGGGGACTCGAGCAGTACTTC.

J is TRBJ2-7 and V is TRBV6-5; 9 bases line up with TRBD1. CDR1 MNHEY and CDR2 SVGAGI come from the germline V gene. Germline trimming cut 2 bases from V and 4 bases from J; bases unmatched to any gene: 0. The CDR3 totals 13 residues. The CDR3 DNA sequence: TGTGCCAGCAGTTACGGGACAGGGTACGAGCAGTACTTC. It is translated as CASSYGTGYEQYF.

The sample holds one count of this clone. The V call is TRBV30, the J call TRBJ1-6; D is undetermined. The V gene's germline CDR1 is GTSNPN and CDR2 SVGIG (reference sequence). The germline V and J ends were trimmed by 4 bases and 0 bases, with 4 bases remaining between them. This CDR3 is built from 13 residues. CDR3: CAWKSSYNSPLHF. CDR3 nucleotide sequence: TGTGCCTGGAAGAGCTCCTATAATTCACCCCTCCACTTT.

J is TRBJ1-1 and V is TRBV7-9, with a tentative D call TRBD1 (5 bases). The length of the CDR3 is 13 residues. Per the germline V gene, CDR1 is SEHNR and CDR2 is FQNEAQ (reference sequence). V dropped 0 bases and J dropped 9 bases, with 11 bases sitting between them. The CDR3 is CASSLAGGPQAFF. In DNA, the CDR3 is TGTGCCAGCAGCTTAGCGGGGGGACCTCAAGCTTTCTTT.

The V call is TRBV27, the J call TRBJ1-6, with 7 nucleotides matching TRBD1. Trimming at V came to 5 bases and at J to 9 bases, leaving 13 bases not matched to a gene. In germline, CDR1 is MNHEY, CDR2 SMNVEV (reference sequence). The CDR3 is 16 amino acids. The CDR3 DNA follows: TGTGCCAGCAGTCCACCCCGACAGGGTGTTTCTTCACCCCTCCACTTT. This sequence encodes CASSPPRQGVSSPLHF.

This clone appeared once. The J gene is TRBJ1-1, the V gene TRBV5-1, with unresolved D. Germline-derived CDR1 and CDR2 are SGHRS and YFSETQ. Trimming shortened V by 1 base and J by 0 bases, and 7 bases separated the two germline ends. The CDR3 has 14 amino acids. For the CDR3, the DNA is TGCGCCAGCAGCTTGCATCAGGTGAACACTGAAGCTTTCTTT. Translation: CASSLHQVNTEAFF.

In regard to this clone: In the same sample, other DNA sequences code for this CDR3. The J gene is TRBJ2-3, the V gene TRBV6-5; TRBD2 is a possible D gene (8 bases). The germline CDR1 and CDR2 sequences are MNHEY and SVGAGI. CDR3 length equals 15 residues. V lost 5 bases and J lost 1, with 13 bases in between. CDR3: CASSRGGTGTDTQYF. CDR3 bases: TGTGCCAGCAGTCGGGGGGGGACAGGCACAGATACGCAGTATTTT.

The genes are TRBV30 and TRBJ1-5, with a weak D call TRBD1 (5 bases). Per germline, CDR1 GTSNPN and CDR2 SVGIG (reference sequence). The V end lost 4 bases, the J end lost 0 bases, and 13 bases lay between the germline ends. This CDR3 contains 15 residues. This CDR3 reads CAWTPPGDSNQPQHF. The CDR3 DNA sequence: TGTGCCTGGACCCCCCCGGGGGATAGCAATCAGCCCCAGCATTTT.

The chain employs TRBV7-9 and TRBJ2-1; 8 bases match TRBD2. With V trimmed by 5 bases and J by 0 bases, 15 bases remained unmatched. The germline V gene has CDR1 SEHNR and CDR2 FQNEAQ (reference sequence). This CDR3 has 19 residues. The CDR3 spells CASSPPWTKRGSSYNEQFF. The CDR3 DNA reads TGTGCCAGCAGCCCCCCATGGACGAAGCGGGGGAGCTCCTACAATGAGCAGTTCTTC.

The chain couples TRBV7-2 to TRBJ2-1, with 7 bases that match TRBD1. CDR3 length: 15 residues. With 6 bases clipped from V and 4 bases from J, the junction kept 9 bases outside the gene matches. Germline values: CDR1 SGHTA, CDR2 FQGNSA. The CDR3: CASRSGTDSYNEQFF. The CDR3 DNA sequence: TGTGCCAGCAGATCCGGGACAGACAGTTACAATGAGCAGTTCTTC. Supplemented by reference TRBV7-2 and TRBJ2-1, the full variable domain reads GAGVSQSPSNKVTEKGKDVELRCDPISGHTALYWYRQSLGQGLEFLIYFQGNSAPDKSGLPSDRFSAERTGGSVSTLTIQRTQQEDSAVYLCASRSGTDSYNEQFFGPGTRLTVL.

This chain connects TRBV9 to TRBJ2-1, with D hard to call. CDR1 is SGDLS and CDR2 is YYNGEE in the germline V gene. The CDR3 has 12 residues. The ends were cut back, 4 bases at V and 9 bases at J, with 11 bases in the middle. CDR3 sequence: CASSPQFGEQFF. CDR3 coding DNA: TGTGCCAGCAGCCCACAGTTTGGTGAGCAGTTCTTC. The full variable domain, in which reference TRBV9 and TRBJ2-1 provide the parts outside the CDR3, is DSGVTQTPKHLITATGQRVTLRCSPRSGDLSVYWYQQSLDQGLQFLIQYYNGEERAKGNILERFSAQQFPDLHSELNLSSLELGDSALYFCASSPQFGEQFFGPGTRLTVL.